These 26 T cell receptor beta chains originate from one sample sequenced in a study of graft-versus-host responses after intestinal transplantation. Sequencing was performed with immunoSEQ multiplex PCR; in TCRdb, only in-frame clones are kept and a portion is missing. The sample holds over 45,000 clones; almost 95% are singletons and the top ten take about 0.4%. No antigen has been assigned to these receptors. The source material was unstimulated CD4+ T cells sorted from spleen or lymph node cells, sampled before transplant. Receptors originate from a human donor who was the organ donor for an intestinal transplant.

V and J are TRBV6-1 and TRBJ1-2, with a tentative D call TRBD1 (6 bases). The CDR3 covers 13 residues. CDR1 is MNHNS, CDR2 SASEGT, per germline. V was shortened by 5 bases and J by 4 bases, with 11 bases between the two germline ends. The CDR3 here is CASSFTGTYGYTF. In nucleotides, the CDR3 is TGTGCCAGCAGTTTCACAGGGACCTATGGCTACACCTTC.

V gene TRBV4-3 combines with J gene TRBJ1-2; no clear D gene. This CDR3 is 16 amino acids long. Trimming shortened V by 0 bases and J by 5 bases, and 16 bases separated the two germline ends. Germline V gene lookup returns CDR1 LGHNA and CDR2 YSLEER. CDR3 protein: CASSQDSLAGRYGYTF. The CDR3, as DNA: TGCGCCAGCAGCCAAGATAGCCTGGCCGGCAGGTATGGCTACACCTTC.

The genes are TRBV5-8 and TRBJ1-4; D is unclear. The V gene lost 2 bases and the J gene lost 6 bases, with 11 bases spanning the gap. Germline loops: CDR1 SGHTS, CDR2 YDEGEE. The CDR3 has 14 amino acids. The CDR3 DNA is TGTGCCAGCAGCTTTGTCGCAGGACATGAAAAACTGTTTTTT. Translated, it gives CASSFVAGHEKLFF.

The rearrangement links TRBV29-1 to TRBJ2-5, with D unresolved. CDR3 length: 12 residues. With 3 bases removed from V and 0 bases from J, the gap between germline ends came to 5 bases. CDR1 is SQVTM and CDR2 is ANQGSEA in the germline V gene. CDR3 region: CSVERHQETQYF. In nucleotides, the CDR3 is TGCAGCGTTGAGAGACACCAAGAGACCCAGTACTTC. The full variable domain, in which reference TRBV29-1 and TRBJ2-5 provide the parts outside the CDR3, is SAVISQKPSRDICQRGTSLTIQCQVDSQVTMMFWYRQQPGQSLTLIATANQGSEATYESGFVIDKFPISRPNLTFSTLTVSNMSPEDSSIYLCSVERHQETQYFGPGTRLLVL.

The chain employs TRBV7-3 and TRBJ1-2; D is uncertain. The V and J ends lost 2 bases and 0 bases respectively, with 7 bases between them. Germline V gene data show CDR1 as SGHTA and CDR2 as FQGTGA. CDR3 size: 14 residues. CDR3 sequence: CASSLGPSNYGYTF. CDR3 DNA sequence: TGTGCCAGCAGCTTAGGGCCCTCTAACTATGGCTACACCTTC.

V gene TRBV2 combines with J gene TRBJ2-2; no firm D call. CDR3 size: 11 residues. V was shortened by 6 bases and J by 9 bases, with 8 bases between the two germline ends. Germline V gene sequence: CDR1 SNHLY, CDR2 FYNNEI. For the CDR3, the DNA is TGTGCCAGCAGAATGGGCTGGGAGCTGTTTTTT. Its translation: CASRMGWELFF.

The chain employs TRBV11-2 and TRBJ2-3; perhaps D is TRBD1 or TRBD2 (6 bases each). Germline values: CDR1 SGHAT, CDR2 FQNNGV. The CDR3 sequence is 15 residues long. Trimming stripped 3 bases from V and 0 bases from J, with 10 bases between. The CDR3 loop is CASSLRGASTDTQYF. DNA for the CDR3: TGTGCCAGCAGCTTGAGGGGGGCTAGCACAGATACGCAGTATTTT.

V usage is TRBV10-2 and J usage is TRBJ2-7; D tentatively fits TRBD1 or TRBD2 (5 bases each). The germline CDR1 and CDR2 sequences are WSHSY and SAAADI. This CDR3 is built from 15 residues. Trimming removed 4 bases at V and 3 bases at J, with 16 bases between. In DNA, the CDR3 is TGCGCCAGCAGTGGGGGACGAGGGGCGGGCTACGAGCAGTACTTC. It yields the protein CASSGGRGAGYEQYF.

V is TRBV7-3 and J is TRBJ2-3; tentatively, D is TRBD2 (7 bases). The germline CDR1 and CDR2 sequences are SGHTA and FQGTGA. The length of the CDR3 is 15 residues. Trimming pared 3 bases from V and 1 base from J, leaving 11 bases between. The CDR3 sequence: CASSFRGGGTDTQYF. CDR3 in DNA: TGTGCCAGCAGCTTTCGCGGGGGCGGCACAGATACGCAGTATTTT.

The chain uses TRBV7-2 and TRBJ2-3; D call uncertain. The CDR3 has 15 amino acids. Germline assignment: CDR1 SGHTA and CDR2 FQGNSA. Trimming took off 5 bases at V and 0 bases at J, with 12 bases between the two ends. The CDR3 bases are TGTGCCAGCAGCCTATCCGGTCTAAGCACAGATACGCAGTATTTT. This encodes CASSLSGLSTDTQYF.

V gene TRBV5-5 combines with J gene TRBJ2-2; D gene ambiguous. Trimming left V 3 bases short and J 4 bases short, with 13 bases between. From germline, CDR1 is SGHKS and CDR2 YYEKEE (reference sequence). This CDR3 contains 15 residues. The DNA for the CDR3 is TGTGCCAGCAGCTCGTGGCTAGGGCCCACCGGGGAGCTGTTTTTT. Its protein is CASSSWLGPTGELFF.

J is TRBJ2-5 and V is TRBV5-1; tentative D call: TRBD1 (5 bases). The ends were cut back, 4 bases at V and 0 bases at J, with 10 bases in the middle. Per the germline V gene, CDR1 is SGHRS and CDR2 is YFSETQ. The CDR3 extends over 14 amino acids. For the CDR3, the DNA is TGCGCCAGCAGCCCTCGGACATACCAAGAGACCCAGTACTTC. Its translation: CASSPRTYQETQYF.

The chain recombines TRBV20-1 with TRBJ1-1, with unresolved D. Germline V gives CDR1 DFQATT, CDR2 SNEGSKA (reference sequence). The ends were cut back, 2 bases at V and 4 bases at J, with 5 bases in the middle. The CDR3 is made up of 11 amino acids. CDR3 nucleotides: TGCAGTGCTAGATGGACCACTGAAGCTTTCTTT. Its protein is CSARWTTEAFF.

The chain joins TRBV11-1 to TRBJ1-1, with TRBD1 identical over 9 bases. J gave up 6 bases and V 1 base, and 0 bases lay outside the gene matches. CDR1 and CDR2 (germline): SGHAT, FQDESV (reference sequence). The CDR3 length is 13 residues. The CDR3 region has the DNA TGTGCCAGCAGCTTAGGACAGGGGGCTGAAGCTTTCTTT. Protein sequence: CASSLGQGAEAFF.

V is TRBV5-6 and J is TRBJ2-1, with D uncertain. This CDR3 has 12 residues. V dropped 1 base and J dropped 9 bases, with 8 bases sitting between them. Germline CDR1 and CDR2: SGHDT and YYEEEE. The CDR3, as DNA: TGTGCCAGCAGCTTGTCGGCGATTGAGCAGTTCTTC. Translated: CASSLSAIEQFF. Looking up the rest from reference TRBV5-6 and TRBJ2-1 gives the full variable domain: DAGVTQSPTHLIKTRGQQVTLRCSPKSGHDTVSWYQQALGQGPQFIFQYYEEEERQRGNFPDRFSGHQFPNYSSELNVNALLLGDSALYLCASSLSAIEQFFGPGTRLTVL.

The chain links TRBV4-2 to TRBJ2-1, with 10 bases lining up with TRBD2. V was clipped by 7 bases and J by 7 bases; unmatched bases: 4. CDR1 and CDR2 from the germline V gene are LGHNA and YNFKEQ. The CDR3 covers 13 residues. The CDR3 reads CASISGGANEQFF. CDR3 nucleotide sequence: TGTGCCAGCATCAGCGGGGGGGCGAATGAGCAGTTCTTC.

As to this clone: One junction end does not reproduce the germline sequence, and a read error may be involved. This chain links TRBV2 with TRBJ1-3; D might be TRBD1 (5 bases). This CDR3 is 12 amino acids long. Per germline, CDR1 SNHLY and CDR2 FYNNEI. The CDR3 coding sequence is TGTGCCAGCAGTGAAGGGGGCCGCACCGTATATTTT. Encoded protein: CASSEGGRTVYF.

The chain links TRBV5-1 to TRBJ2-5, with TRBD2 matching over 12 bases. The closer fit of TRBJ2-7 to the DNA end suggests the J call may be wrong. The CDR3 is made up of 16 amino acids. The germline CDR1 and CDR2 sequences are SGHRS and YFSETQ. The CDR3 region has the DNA TGCGCCAGCAGCTTGGTGACTAGCGGGGGCTATTACGAGCAGTACTTC. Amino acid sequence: CASSLVTSGGYYEQYF.

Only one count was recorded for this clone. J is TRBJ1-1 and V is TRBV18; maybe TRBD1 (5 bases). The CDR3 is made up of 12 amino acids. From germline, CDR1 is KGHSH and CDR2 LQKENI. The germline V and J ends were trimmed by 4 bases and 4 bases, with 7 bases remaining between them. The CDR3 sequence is CASSLQGTEAFF. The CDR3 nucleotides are TGTGCCAGCTCACTCCAGGGCACTGAAGCTTTCTTT. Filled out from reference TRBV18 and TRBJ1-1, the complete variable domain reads NAGVMQNPRHLVRRRGQEARLRCSPMKGHSHVYWYRQLPEEGLKFMVYLQKENIIDESGMPKERFSAEFPKEGPSILRIQQVVRGDSAAYFCASSLQGTEAFFGQGTRLTVV.

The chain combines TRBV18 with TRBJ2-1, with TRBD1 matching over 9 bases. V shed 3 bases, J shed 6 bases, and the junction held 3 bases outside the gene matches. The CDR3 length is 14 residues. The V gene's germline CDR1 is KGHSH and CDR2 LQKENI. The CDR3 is CASSPPDRGNEQFF. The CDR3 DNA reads TGTGCCAGCTCACCTCCGGACAGGGGCAATGAGCAGTTCTTC.

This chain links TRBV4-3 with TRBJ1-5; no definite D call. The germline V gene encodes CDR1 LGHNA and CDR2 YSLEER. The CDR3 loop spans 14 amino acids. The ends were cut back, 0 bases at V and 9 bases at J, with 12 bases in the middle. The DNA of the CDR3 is TGCGCCAGCAGCCAAGAGGCGGGTACAAGGCCCCAGCATTTT. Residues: CASSQEAGTRPQHF.

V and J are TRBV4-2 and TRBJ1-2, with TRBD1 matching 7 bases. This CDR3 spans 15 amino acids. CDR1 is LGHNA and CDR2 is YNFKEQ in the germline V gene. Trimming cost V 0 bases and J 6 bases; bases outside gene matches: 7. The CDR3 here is CASSQEGRGVDGYTF. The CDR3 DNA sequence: TGTGCCAGCAGCCAAGAGGGCAGGGGGGTGGATGGCTACACCTTC.

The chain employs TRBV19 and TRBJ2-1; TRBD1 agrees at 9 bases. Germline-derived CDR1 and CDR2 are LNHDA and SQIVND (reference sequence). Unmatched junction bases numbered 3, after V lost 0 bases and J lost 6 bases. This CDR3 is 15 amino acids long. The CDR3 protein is CASSIEGTGLNEQFF. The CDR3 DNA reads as TGTGCCAGTAGTATAGAAGGGACAGGGCTCAATGAGCAGTTCTTC.

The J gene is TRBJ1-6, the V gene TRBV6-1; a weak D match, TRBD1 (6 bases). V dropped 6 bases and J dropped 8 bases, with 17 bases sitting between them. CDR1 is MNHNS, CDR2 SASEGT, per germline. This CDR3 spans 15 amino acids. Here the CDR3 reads CASRSTGTKHSPLHF. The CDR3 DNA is TGTGCCAGCAGGTCCACCGGGACAAAACATTCACCCCTCCACTTT.

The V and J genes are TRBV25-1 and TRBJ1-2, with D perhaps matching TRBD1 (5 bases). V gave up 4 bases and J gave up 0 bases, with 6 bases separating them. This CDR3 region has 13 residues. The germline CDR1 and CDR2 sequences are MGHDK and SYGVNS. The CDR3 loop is CASSGGANYGYTF. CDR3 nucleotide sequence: TGTGCCAGCAGTGGGGGGGCTAACTATGGCTACACCTTC.

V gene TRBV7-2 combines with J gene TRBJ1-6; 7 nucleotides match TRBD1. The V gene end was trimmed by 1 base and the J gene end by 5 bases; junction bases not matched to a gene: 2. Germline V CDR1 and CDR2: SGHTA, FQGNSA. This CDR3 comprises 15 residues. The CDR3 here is CASSLGQGDNSPLHF. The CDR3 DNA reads TGTGCCAGCAGCTTAGGACAGGGCGATAATTCACCCCTCCACTTT.